This T cell receptor (beta chain) stems from a study of blood T cell repertoires in COVID-19. Only in-frame clones appear in the TCRdb table, and some are missing; sequencing was by immunoSEQ multiplex PCR. Here the sample spans around 53,000 clones, around nine tenths being singletons. Germline CDR1 is SGHRS and CDR2 is YFSETQ. Trimming took off 3 bases at V and 8 bases at J, with 14 bases between the two ends. This CDR3 contains 13 residues. The source of this sequence is a man aged 50-59 years with acute or convalescent COVID-19. Sequencing was done on a sample of peripheral blood. The chain combines TRBV5-1 with TRBJ1-1; the D gene is possibly TRBD1 (6 bases). The CDR3 bases are TGCGCCAGCAGCTCAGGGGTTGGGTCCGAAGCTTTCTTT. It translates to CASSSGVGSEAFF. Filled out from reference TRBV5-1 and TRBJ1-1, the complete variable domain reads KAGVTQTPRYLIKTRGQQVTLSCSPISGHRSVSWYQQTPGQGLQFLFEYFSETQRNKGNFPGRFSGRQFSNSRSEMNVSTLELGDSALYLCASSSGVGSEAFFGQGTRLTVV.